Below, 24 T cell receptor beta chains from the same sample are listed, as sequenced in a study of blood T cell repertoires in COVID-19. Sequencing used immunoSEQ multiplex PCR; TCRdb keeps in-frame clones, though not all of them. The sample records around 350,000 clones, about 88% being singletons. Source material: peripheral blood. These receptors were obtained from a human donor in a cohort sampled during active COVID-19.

CDR3 loop: CASSLGGSTVDHSYEQYF. The CDR3 DNA follows: TGTGCCAGCAGTCTTGGTGGCTCGACTGTCGATCACTCCTACGAGCAGTACTTC. This rearrangement joins TRBV28 to TRBJ2-7; D ambiguous. CDR3 size: 18 residues. Trimming shortened V by 5 bases and J by 0 bases, and 23 bases separated the two germline ends. Germline V lookup: CDR1 MDHEN, CDR2 SYDVKM.

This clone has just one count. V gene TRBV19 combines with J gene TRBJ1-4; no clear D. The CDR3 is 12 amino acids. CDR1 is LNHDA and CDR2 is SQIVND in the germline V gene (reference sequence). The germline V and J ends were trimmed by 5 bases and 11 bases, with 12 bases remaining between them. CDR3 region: CASSGERSKLFF. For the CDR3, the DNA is TGTGCCAGTAGTGGGGAGCGTAGTAAACTGTTTTTT.

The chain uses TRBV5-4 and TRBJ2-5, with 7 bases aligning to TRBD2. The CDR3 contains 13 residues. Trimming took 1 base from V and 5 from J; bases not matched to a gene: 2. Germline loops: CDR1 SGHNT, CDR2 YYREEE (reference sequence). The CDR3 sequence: CASSLLRGETQYF. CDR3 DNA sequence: TGTGCCAGCAGCTTGCTGCGGGGGGAGACCCAGTACTTC.

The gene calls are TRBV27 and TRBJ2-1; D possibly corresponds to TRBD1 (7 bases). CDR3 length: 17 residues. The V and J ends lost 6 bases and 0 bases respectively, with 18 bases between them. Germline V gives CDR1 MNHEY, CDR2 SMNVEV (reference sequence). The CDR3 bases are TGTGCCAGCAGAACCGACAGGGAGGCTTCCTCCTACAATGAGCAGTTCTTC. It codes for CASRTDREASSYNEQFF.

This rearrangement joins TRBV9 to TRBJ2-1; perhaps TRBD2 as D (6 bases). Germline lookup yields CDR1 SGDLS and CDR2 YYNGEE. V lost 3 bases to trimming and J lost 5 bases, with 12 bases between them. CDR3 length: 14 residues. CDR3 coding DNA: TGTGCCAGCAGCGGCGGACTAAACAACAATGAGCAGTTCTTC. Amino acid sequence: CASSGGLNNNEQFF.

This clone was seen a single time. CDR3 protein: CASGLGSTDTQYF. For the CDR3, the DNA is TGTGCCAGTGGACTAGGGAGTACAGATACGCAGTATTTT. The gene calls are TRBV27 and TRBJ2-3, with TRBD2 matching 7 bases. In germline, CDR1 is MNHEY, CDR2 SMNVEV (reference sequence). The CDR3 runs to 13 residues. V shed 9 bases and J 3 bases; nucleotides not matched to a gene: 6.

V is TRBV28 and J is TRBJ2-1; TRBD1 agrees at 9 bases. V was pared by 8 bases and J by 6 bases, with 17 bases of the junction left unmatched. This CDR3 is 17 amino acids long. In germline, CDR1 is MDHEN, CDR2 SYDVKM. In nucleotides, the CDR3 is TGTGCCAGCGGAGACGTAGAACAGGGGGCTGGAGGCAATGAGCAGTTCTTC. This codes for CASGDVEQGAGGNEQFF. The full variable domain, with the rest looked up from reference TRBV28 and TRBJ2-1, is DVKVTQSSRYLVKRTGEKVFLECVQDMDHENMFWYRQDPGLGLRLIYFSYDVKMKEKGDIPEGYSVSREKKERFSLILESASTNQTSMYLCASGDVEQGAGGNEQFFGPGTRLTVL.

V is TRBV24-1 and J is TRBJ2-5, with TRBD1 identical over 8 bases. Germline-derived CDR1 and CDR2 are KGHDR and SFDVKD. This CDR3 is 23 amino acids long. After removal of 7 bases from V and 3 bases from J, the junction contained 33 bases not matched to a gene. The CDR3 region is CATSHTLPSLIAGTGKPKETQYF. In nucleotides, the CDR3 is TGTGCCACCAGCCATACTCTCCCCTCCCTTATTGCCGGGACAGGAAAACCCAAAGAGACCCAGTACTTC.

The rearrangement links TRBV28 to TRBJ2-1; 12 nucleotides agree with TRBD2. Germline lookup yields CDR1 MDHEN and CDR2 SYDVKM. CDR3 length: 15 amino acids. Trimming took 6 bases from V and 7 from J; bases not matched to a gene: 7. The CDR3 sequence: CASSPGLAGTNEQFF. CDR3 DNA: TGTGCCAGCAGCCCCGGACTAGCGGGGACGAATGAGCAGTTCTTC.

The CDR3 here is CASSSDRADEQFF. CDR3 nucleotides: TGTGCCAGCAGTTCGGACAGGGCGGATGAGCAGTTCTTC. The gene calls are TRBV11-3 and TRBJ2-1; 8 bases line up with TRBD1. The CDR3 length is 13 residues. Germline CDR1 SGHNT, CDR2 YENEEA. V lost 6 bases, J lost 8 bases, and 6 bases stayed unmatched.

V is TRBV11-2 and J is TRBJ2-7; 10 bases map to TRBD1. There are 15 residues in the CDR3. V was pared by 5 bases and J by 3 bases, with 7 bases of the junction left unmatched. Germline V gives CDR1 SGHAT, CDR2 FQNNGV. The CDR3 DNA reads TGTGCCAGCAGCAACCGGGACAGGGGAATCTACGAGCAGTACTTC. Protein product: CASSNRDRGIYEQYF.

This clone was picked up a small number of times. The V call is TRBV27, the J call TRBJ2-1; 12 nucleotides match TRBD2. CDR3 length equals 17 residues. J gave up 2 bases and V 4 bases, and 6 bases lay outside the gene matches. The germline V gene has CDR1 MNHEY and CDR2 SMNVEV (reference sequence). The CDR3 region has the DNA TGTGCCAGCAGTTCATATCTAGCGGGAGGGCCCTACAATGAGCAGTTCTTC. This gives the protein CASSSYLAGGPYNEQFF.

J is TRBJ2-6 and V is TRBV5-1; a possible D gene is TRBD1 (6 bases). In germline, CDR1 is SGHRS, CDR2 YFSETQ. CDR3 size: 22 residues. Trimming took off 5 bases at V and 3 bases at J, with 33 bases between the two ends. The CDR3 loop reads CASSSRGQSVGTTSGGANVLTF. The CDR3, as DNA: TGCGCCAGCAGTTCCCGCGGACAGTCAGTAGGGACAACATCGGGTGGGGCCAACGTCCTGACTTTC.

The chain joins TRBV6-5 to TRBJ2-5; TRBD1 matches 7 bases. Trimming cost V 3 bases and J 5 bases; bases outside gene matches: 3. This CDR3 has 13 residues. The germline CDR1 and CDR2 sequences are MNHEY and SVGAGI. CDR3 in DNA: TGTGCCAGCAGTTATGACAGGGAGGAGACCCAGTACTTC. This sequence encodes CASSYDREETQYF.

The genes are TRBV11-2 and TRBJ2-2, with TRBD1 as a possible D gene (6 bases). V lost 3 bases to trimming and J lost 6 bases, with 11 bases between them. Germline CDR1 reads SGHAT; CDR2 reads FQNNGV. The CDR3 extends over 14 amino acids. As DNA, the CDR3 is TGTGCCAGCAGCTTTAACAGGGACGCCGGGGAGCTGTTTTTT. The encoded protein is CASSFNRDAGELFF.

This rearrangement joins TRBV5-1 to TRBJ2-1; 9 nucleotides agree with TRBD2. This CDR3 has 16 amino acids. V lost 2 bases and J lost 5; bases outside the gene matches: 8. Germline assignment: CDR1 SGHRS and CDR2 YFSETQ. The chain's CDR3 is CASSFSGGGFNNEQFF. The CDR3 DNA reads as TGCGCCAGCAGCTTTAGCGGGGGAGGCTTCAACAATGAGCAGTTCTTC.

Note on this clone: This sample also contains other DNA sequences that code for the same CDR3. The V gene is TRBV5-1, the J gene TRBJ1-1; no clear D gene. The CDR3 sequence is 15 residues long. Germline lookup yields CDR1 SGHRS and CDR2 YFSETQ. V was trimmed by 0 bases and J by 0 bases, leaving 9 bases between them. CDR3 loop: CASSLGGGMNTEAFF. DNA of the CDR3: TGCGCCAGCAGCTTGGGGGGAGGGATGAACACTGAAGCTTTCTTT.

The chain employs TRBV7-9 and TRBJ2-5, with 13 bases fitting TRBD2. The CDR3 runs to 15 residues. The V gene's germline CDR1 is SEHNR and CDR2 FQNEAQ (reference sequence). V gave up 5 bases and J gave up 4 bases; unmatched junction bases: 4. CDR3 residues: CASSRGLAGSETQYF. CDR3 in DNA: TGTGCCAGCAGCCGGGGACTAGCGGGATCAGAGACCCAGTACTTC.

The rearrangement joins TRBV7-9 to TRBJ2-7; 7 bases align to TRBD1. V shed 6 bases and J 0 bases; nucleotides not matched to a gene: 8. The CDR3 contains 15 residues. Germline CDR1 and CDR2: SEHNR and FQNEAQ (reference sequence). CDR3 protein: CASSRTGFVSYEQYF. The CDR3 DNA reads TGTGCCAGCAGTCGGACAGGTTTCGTCTCCTACGAGCAGTACTTC.

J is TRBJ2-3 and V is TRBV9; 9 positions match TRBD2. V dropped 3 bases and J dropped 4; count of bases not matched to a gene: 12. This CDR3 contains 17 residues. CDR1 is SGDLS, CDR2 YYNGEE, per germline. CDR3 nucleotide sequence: TGTGCCAGCAGCGAGTGGGGGGCTAGCGGGGTGTCAGATACGCAGTATTTT. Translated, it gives CASSEWGASGVSDTQYF.

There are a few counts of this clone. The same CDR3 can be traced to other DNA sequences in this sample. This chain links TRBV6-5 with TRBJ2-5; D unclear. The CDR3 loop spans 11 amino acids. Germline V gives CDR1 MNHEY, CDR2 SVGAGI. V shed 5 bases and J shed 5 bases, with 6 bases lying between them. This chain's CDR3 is CASSPGETQYF. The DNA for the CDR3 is TGTGCCAGCAGTCCCGGGGAGACCCAGTACTTC.

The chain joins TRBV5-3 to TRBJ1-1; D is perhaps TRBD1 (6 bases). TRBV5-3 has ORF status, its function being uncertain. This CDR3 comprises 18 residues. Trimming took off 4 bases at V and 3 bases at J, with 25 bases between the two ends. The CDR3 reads CARSQDAGEFGWDTEAFF. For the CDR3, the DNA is TGTGCCAGAAGCCAGGACGCAGGGGAGTTTGGGTGGGACACTGAAGCTTTCTTT.

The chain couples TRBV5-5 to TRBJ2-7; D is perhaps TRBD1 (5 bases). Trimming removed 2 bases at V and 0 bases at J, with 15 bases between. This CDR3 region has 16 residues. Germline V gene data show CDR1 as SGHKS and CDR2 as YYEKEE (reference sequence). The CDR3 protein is CASSFTTGFGSYEQYF. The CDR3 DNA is TGTGCCAGCAGCTTTACAACAGGATTCGGCTCCTACGAGCAGTACTTC.

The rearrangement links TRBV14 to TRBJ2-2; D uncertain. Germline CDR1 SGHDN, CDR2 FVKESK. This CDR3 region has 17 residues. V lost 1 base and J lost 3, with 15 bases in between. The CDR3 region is CASSQGGLTRDTGELFF. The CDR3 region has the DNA TGTGCCAGCAGCCAAGGAGGATTAACGAGAGACACCGGGGAGCTGTTTTTT.